Shown below are 8 T cell receptor beta chains from a single sample sequenced in a study of T cells after posttransplantation cyclophosphamide. TCRdb's table, derived via immunoSEQ multiplex PCR, lists solely in-frame clones and lacks some. The repertoire consists of approximately 32,000 clones, with about 90% occurring once and the leading ten covering just under 15%. Material: PBMCs. These receptors came from a middle-aged woman with a blood cancer, CMV-positive, and with a related stem cell donor.

CDR3 DNA sequence: TGTGCCAGCAGTGTTAACTCTGGGGCCAACGTCCTGACTTTC. The encoded protein is CASSVNSGANVLTF. The chain couples TRBV27 to TRBJ2-6, with D unresolved. Germline CDR1 and CDR2: MNHEY and SMNVEV (reference sequence). V was pared by 5 bases and J by 0 bases, with 5 bases between. This CDR3 has 14 residues.

The genes are TRBV2 and TRBJ2-7; a possible D gene is TRBD1 (6 bases). V lost 7 bases, J lost 0 bases, and 22 bases lay in between. In germline, CDR1 is SNHLY, CDR2 FYNNEI. The CDR3 runs 17 residues. Here the CDR3 DNA reads TGTGCCAGCACCGGAGCCCAGGAGACAGGTCCCTCCTACGAGCAGTACTTC. Encoded protein: CASTGAQETGPSYEQYF. The full variable domain, its missing parts supplied by reference TRBV2 and TRBJ2-7, is EPEVTQTPSHQVTQMGQEVILRCVPISNHLYFYWYRQILGQKVEFLVSFYNNEISEKSEIFDDQFSVERPDGSNFTLKIRSTKLEDSAMYFCASTGAQETGPSYEQYFGPGTRLTVT.

The chain is built from TRBV11-2 and TRBJ2-1; 12 bases line up with TRBD2. Germline values: CDR1 SGHAT, CDR2 FQNNGV. The CDR3 sequence is 17 residues long. Germline trimming cut 0 bases from V and 1 base from J; bases unmatched to any gene: 1. The DNA of the CDR3 is TGTGCCAGCAGCTTAGATACTAGCGGGGGGTCCTACAATGAGCAGTTCTTC. Translating it yields CASSLDTSGGSYNEQFF.

The chain has TRBV5-1 and TRBJ1-6; D is possibly TRBD1 (5 bases). Trimming removed 0 bases at V and 9 bases at J, with 16 bases between. Germline V gene data show CDR1 as SGHRS and CDR2 as YFSETQ. The CDR3 has 16 amino acids. The CDR3 is CASSLGAGRVGSPLHF. CDR3 nucleotide sequence: TGCGCCAGCAGCTTGGGGGCCGGCAGGGTTGGTTCACCCCTCCACTTT.

This clone was detected once. The chain has TRBV19 and TRBJ1-1; the D gene is possibly TRBD1 (6 bases). V gave up 5 bases and J gave up 1 base, with 20 bases separating them. CDR1 is LNHDA and CDR2 is SQIVND in the germline V gene (reference sequence). The CDR3 totals 17 residues. This CDR3 is CASSSLYNQGRNTEAFF. As DNA, the CDR3 is TGTGCCAGTAGTTCTCTATACAATCAGGGGAGGAACACTGAAGCTTTCTTT.

The rearrangement links TRBV19 to TRBJ2-2, with 10 bases matching TRBD1. The CDR3 consists of 15 residues. The V gene end was trimmed by 6 bases and the J gene end by 2 bases; junction bases not matched to a gene: 3. Germline V lookup: CDR1 LNHDA, CDR2 SQIVND (reference sequence). In DNA, the CDR3 is TGTGCCAGTAGGACAGGGGGCGCCAACACCGGGGAGCTGTTTTTT. It is translated as CASRTGGANTGELFF.

In nucleotides, the CDR3 is TGTGCCAGCAGTACTACCAGCTCCTACAATGAGCAGTTCTTC. Protein: CASSTTSSYNEQFF. The chain is built from TRBV7-9 and TRBJ2-1; D is unclear. With 6 bases removed from V and 0 bases from J, the gap between germline ends came to 9 bases. Germline lookup yields CDR1 SEHNR and CDR2 FQNEAQ (reference sequence). The CDR3 sequence is 14 residues long.

J is TRBJ2-4 and V is TRBV5-1; D uncertain. The ends were cut back, 0 bases at V and 1 base at J, with 14 bases in the middle. Germline V lookup: CDR1 SGHRS, CDR2 YFSETQ. The CDR3 has 17 amino acids. CDR3 sequence reads: CASSLGRPSGAKNIQYF. CDR3 DNA sequence: TGCGCCAGCAGCTTGGGCCGGCCATCCGGGGCCAAAAACATTCAGTACTTC.